This T cell receptor beta chain was identified during a study of regulatory T cells in long-lasting Graves disease. CDR1 and CDR2 from the germline V gene are MNHEY and SMNVEV (reference sequence). Trimming removed 5 bases at V and 7 bases at J, with 18 bases between. The length of the CDR3 is 14 residues. This sample's time point: persistent/refractory GD, antithyroid drugs over 5 years with positive TRAb. RNA extracted from PBMCs served as the sequencing template. Enrollment of patients was through an endocrinology department in Xi'an, China. Combining iRepertoire HTBI primers with Arm-PCR of CDR3 regions, the authors built TCR beta libraries. From the multiplex PCR reads, TCRdb called clonotypes with MiXCR, one entry per CDR3 protein. Counted here are around 510,000 distinct CDR3 sequences, 20% to 25% occurring once; the ten biggest clones make up over 7.5%.

The source material was peripheral blood mononuclear cells (PBMCs), sampled when the disease was refractory, from a patient treated with antithyroid drugs. J is TRBJ2-7 and V is TRBV27; TRBD2 is a possible D gene (6 bases). The origin of this receptor is a female donor with Graves disease. CDR3 in amino acids: CASSTLGGPIEQYF. The DNA for the CDR3 is TGTGCCAGCAGTACCTTGGGGGGACCGATTGAGCAGTACTTC.